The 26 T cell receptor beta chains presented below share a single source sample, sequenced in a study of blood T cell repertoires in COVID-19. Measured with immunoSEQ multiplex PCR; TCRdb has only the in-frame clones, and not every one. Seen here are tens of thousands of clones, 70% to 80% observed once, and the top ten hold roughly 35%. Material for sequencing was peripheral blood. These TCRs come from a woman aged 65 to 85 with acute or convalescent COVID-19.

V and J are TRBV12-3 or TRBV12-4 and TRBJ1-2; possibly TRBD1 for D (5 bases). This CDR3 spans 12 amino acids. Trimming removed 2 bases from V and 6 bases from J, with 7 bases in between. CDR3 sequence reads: CASSLKQDGYTF. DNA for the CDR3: TGTGCCAGCAGTTTAAAACAGGATGGCTACACCTTC.

Here the CDR3 DNA reads TGTGCCAGCAGTTCACTCTCGTACGAGCAGTACTTC. Amino acids: CASSSLSYEQYF. V is TRBV27 and J is TRBJ2-7, with D unclear. The germline V and J ends were trimmed by 4 bases and 4 bases, with 8 bases remaining between them. The length of the CDR3 is 12 residues. The germline V gene has CDR1 MNHEY and CDR2 SMNVEV (reference sequence).

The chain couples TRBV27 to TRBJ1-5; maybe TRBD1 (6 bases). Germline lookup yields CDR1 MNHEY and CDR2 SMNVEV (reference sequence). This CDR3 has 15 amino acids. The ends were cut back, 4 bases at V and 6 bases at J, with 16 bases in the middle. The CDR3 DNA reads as TGTGCCAGCAGTTCAGGGACACGGGCCGTTCAGCCCCAGCATTTT. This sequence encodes CASSSGTRAVQPQHF.

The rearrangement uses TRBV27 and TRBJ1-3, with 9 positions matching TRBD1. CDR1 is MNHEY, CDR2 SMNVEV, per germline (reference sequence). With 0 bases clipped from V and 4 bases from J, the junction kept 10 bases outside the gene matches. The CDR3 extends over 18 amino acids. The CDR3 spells CASSLSNRGQLLGNTIYF. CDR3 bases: TGTGCCAGCAGTTTATCGAACAGGGGGCAACTCTTGGGAAACACCATATATTTT.

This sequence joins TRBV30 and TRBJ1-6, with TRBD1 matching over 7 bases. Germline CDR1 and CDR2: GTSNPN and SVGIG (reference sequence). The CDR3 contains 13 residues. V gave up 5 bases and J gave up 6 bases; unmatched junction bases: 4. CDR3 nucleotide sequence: TGTGCCTGGGTTACAGGGGCTAATTCACCCCTCCACTTT. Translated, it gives CAWVTGANSPLHF.

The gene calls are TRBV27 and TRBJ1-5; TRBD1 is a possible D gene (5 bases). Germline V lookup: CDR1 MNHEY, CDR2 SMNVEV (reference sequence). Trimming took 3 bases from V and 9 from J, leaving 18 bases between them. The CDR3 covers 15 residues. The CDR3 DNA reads TGTGCCAGCAGTTTTGTGGGAGGGGAACACCGGCCCCAGCATTTT. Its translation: CASSFVGGEHRPQHF.

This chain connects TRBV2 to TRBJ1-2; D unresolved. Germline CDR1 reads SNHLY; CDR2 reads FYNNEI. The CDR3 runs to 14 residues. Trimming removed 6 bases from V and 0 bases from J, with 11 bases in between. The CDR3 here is CASSAGNPNYGYTF. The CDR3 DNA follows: TGTGCCAGCAGCGCAGGAAATCCTAACTATGGCTACACCTTC.

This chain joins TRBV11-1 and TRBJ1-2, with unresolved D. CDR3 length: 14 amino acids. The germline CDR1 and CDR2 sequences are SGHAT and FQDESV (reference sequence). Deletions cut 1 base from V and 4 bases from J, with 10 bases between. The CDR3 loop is CASSLGSGGYGYTF. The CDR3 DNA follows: TGTGCCAGCAGCTTAGGCAGCGGCGGCTATGGCTACACCTTC.

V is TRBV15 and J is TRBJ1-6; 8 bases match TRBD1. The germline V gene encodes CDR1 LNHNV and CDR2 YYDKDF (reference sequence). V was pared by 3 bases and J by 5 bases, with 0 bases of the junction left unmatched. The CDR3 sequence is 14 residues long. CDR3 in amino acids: CATSRTGDNSPLHF. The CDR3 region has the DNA TGTGCCACCAGCAGGACAGGGGATAATTCACCCCTCCACTTT.

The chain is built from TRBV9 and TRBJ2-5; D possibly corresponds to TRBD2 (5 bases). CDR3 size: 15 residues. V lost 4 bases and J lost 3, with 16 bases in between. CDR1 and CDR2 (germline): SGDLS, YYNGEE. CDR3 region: CASSLDEGLKETQYF. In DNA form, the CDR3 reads TGTGCCAGCAGCCTAGACGAGGGATTAAAAGAGACCCAGTACTTC.

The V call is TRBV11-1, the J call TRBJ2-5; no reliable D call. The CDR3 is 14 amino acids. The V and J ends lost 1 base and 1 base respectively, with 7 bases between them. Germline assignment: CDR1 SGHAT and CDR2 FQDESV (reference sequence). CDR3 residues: CASSLEQPQETQYF. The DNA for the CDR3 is TGTGCCAGCAGCTTAGAACAGCCCCAAGAGACCCAGTACTTC.

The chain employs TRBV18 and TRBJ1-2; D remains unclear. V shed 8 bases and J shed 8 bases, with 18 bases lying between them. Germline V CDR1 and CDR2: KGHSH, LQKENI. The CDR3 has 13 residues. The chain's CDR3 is CASPSPGNSGYTF. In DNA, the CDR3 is TGTGCCAGCCCATCGCCGGGGAACTCCGGCTACACCTTC.

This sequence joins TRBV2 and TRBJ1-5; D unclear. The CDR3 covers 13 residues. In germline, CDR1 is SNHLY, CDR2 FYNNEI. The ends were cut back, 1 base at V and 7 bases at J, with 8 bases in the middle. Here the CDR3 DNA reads TGTGCCAGCAGTGAAGGGAGGGAACAGCCCCAGCATTTT. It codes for CASSEGREQPQHF. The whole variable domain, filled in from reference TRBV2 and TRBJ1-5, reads EPEVTQTPSHQVTQMGQEVILRCVPISNHLYFYWYRQILGQKVEFLVSFYNNEISEKSEIFDDQFSVERPDGSNFTLKIRSTKLEDSAMYFCASSEGREQPQHFGDGTRLSIL.

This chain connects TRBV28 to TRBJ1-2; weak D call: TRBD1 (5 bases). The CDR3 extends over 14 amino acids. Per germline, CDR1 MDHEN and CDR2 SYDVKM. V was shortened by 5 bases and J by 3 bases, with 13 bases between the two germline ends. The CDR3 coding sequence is TGTGCCAGCAGTCCCCCCCAGGGCCACTATGGCTACACCTTC. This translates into CASSPPQGHYGYTF.

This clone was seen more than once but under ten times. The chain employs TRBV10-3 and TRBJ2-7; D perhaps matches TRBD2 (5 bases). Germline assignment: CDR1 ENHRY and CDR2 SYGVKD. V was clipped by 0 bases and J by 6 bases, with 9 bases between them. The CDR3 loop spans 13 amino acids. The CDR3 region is CAISESEDREQYF. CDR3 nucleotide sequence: TGTGCCATCAGTGAGTCGGAGGATCGCGAGCAGTACTTC.

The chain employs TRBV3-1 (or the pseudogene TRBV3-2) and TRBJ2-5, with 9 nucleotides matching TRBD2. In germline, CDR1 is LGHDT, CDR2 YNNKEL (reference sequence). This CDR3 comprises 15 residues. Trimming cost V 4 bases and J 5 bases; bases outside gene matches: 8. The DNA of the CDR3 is TGTGCCAGCAGCCGAGGGACTAGCAGGGGGGAGACCCAGTACTTC. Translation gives CASSRGTSRGETQYF.

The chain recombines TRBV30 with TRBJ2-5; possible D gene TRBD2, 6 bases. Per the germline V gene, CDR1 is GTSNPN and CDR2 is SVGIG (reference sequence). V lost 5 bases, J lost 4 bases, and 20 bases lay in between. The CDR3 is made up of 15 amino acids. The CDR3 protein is CAWYSGFLGGETQYF. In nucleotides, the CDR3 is TGTGCCTGGTACTCCGGTTTCTTGGGAGGAGAGACCCAGTACTTC. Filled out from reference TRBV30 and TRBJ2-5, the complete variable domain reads SQTIHQWPATLVQPVGSPLSLECTVEGTSNPNLYWYRQAAGRGLQLLFYSVGIGQISSEVPQNLSASRPQDRQFILSSKKLLLSDSGFYLCAWYSGFLGGETQYFGPGTRLLVL.

The CDR3, as DNA: TGTGCCAGCAGCCAAGCCGCGCAGGGCGCAGATACGCAGTATTTT. Translated, it gives CASSQAAQGADTQYF. The J gene is TRBJ2-3, the V gene TRBV4-2, with D possibly TRBD1 on 5 matching bases. The CDR3 spans 15 residues. Germline CDR1 and CDR2: LGHNA and YNFKEQ. V lost 1 base and J lost 4, with 12 bases in between.

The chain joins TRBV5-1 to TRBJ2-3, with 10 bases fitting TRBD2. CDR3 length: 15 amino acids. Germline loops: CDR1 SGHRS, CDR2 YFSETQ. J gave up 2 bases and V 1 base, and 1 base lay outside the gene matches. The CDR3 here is CASSLSGGVTDTQYF. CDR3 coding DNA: TGCGCCAGCAGCTTGAGCGGGGGGGTCACAGATACGCAGTATTTT.

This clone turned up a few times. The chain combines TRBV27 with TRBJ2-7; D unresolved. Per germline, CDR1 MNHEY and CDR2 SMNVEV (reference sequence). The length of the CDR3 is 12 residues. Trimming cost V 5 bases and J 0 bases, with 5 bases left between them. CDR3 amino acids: CASSASSYEQYF. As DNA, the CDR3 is TGTGCCAGCAGTGCCAGCTCCTACGAGCAGTACTTC.

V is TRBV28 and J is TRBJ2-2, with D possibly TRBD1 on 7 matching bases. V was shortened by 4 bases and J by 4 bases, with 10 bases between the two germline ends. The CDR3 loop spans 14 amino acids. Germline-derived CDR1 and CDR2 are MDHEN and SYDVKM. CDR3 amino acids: CASSSQGGTGELFF. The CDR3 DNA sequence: TGTGCCAGCAGTTCTCAGGGGGGCACCGGGGAGCTGTTTTTT.

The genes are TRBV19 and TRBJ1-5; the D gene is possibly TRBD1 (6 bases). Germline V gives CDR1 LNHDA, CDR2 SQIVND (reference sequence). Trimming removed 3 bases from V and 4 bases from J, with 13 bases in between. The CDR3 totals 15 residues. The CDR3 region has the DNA TGTGCCAGTAGTATCCGGGACATAAATAATCAGCCCCAGCATTTT. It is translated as CASSIRDINNQPQHF. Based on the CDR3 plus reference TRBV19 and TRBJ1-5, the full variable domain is DGGITQSPKYLFRKEGQNVTLSCEQNLNHDAMYWYRQDPGQGLRLIYYSQIVNDFQKGDIAEGYSVSREKKESFPLTVTSAQKNPTAFYLCASSIRDINNQPQHFGDGTRLSIL.

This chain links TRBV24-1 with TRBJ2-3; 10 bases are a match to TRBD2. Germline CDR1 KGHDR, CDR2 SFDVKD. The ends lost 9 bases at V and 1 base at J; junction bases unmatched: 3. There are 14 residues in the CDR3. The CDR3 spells CATALAGGTDTQYF. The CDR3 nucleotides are TGTGCCACCGCCCTAGCGGGAGGCACAGATACGCAGTATTTT.

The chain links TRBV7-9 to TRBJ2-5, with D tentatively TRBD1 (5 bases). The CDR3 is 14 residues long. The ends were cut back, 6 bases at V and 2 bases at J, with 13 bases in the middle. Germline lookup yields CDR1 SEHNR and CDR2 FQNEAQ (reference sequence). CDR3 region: CASSLTAHQETQYF. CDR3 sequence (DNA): TGTGCCAGCAGTTTGACAGCCCATCAAGAGACCCAGTACTTC.

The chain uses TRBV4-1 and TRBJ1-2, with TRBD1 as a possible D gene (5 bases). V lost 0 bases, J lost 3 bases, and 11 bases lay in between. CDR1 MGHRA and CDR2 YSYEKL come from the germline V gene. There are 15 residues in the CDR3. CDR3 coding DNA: TGCGCCAGCAGCCAAGAACAGACAGCCGACTATGGCTACACCTTC. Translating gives CASSQEQTADYGYTF.

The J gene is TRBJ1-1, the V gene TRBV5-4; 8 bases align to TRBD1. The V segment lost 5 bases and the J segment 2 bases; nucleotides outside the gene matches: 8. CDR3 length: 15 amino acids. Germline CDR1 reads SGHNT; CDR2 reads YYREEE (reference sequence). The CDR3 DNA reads TGTGCCAGCAGGTCTCGGACAGGGCATAACACTGAAGCTTTCTTT. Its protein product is CASRSRTGHNTEAFF.